This TCR beta chain was recovered during a study of CD8 T cells in Susac syndrome. FACS was used to enrich TEMRA cells, whereas the CD8+ and CD4+ T cells were obtained by negative isolation. Trimming removed 4 bases at V and 1 base at J, with 13 bases between. Germline CDR1 and CDR2: DFQATT and SNEGSKA (reference sequence). This CDR3 is built from 14 residues. Reverse transcription of roughly 0.5 to 1 ug RNA was carried out with random hexamers. Multiplex PCR with immunoSEQ amplified the TCR beta CDR3 across 54 Vbeta and 13 Jbeta. TCRdb called the immunoSEQ multiplex PCR reads again in MiXCR, with one record for every CDR3 protein. The sample lists 150,000 to 200,000 distinct CDR3 sequences; about 95% were seen once.

The sample taken for sequencing was CD4+ T cells from PBMCs. The chain recombines TRBV20-1 with TRBJ1-1; D is uncertain. The TCR originated in a human donor in good health. The CDR3 region is CSANGGKGNTEAFF. The CDR3 DNA sequence: TGCAGTGCTAATGGAGGAAAGGGGAACACTGAAGCTTTCTTT.